This T cell receptor (beta chain) was profiled in a study of blood T cell repertoires in COVID-19. Germline CDR1 and CDR2: KGHSH and LQKENI. The CDR3 has 14 residues. Germline trimming cut 6 bases from V and 5 bases from J; bases unmatched to any gene: 8. Produced via immunoSEQ multiplex PCR; TCRdb's table is partial and in-frame only. The sample gives fewer than 25,000 clones, roughly 91% of which show up once; 2.7% is in the top ten. This sequence originates from a man between 70 and 80 years old with acute or convalescent COVID-19. The chain couples TRBV18 to TRBJ2-7, with TRBD1 matching 9 bases. The sample comprised peripheral blood. The CDR3 loop is CASSSSQGANEQYF. The CDR3 nucleotides are TGTGCCAGCTCGTCTTCACAGGGGGCGAACGAGCAGTACTTC.